This T cell receptor beta chain originates from a study of blood T cell repertoires in COVID-19. As for the study in general: Spain, Italy and the United States supplied samples that represented acute and convalescent COVID-19.

Methods used by the authors: Nucleated cell number was recorded as an estimate derived from reference gene primer amplification. Data came from immunoSEQ multiplex PCR; TCRdb stores just in-frame clones and leaves some out. The DNA was the basis for D and trimming; V, J and clone size are from that table. Of over 55,000 clones listed, over 70% are singletons. Trimming removed 7 bases from V and 3 bases from J, with 13 bases in between. The V gene's germline CDR1 is MDHEN and CDR2 SYDVKM. This CDR3 spans 14 amino acids. The specimen sequenced was peripheral blood. The chain joins TRBV28 to TRBJ1-5; D perhaps matches TRBD1 (5 bases). The TCR originated in a woman between 70 and 85 years old with acute or convalescent COVID-19. The CDR3 DNA is TGTGCCAGCAACCCGGGGGGGGACAATCAGCCCCAGCATTTT. Its translation: CASNPGGDNQPQHF.